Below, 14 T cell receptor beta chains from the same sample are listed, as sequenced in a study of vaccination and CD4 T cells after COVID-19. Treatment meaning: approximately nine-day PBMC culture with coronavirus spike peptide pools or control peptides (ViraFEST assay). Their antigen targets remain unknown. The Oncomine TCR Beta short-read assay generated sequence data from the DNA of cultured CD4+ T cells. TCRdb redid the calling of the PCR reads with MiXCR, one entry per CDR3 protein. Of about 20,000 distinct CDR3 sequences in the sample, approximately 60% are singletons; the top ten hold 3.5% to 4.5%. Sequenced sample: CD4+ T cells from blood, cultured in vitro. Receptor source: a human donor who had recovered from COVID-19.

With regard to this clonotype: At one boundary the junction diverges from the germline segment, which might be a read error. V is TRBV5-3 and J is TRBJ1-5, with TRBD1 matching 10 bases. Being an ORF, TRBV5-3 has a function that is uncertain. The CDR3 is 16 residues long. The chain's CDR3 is CASSLGTGDSNQPQHF. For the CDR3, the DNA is TGTGCCAGCAGCTTGGGGACAGGGGACAGCAATCAGCCCCAGCATTTT.

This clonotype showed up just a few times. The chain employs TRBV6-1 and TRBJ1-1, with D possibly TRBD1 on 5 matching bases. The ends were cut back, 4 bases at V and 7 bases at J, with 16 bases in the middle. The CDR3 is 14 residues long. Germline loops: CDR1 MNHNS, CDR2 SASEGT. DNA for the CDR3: TGTGCCAGCAGTGGGGACTCCCCAGCCCATGAAGCTTTCTTT. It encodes CASSGDSPAHEAFF.

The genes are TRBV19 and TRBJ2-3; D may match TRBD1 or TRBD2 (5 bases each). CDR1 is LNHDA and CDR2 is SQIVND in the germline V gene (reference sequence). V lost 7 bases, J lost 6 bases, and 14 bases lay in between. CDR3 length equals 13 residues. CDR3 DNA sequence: TGTGCCAGTACCCCTGCCGGGACGGATACGCAGTATTTT. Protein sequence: CASTPAGTDTQYF.

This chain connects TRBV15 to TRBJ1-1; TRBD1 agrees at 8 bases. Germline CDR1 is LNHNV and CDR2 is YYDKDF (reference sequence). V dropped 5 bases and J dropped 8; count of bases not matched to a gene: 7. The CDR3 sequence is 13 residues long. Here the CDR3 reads CATSGSRTGEAFF. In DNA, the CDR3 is TGTGCCACCAGCGGCAGTCGGACAGGGGAAGCTTTCTTT.

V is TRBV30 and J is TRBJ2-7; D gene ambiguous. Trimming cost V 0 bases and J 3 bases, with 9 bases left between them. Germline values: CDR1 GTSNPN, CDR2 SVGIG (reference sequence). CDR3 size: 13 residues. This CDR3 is CAWSVRRDYEQYF. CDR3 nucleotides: TGTGCCTGGAGTGTACGGAGAGACTACGAGCAGTACTTC.

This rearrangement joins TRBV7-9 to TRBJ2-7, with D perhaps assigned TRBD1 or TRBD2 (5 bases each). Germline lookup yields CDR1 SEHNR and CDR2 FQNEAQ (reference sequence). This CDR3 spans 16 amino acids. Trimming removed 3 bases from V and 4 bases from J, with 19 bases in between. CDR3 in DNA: TGTGCCAGCAGCTTGGGGTTGGGACGGTACCCTTACGAGCAGTACTTC. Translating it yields CASSLGLGRYPYEQYF. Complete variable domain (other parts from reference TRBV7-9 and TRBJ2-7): DTGVSQNPRHKITKRGQNVTFRCDPISEHNRLYWYRQTLGQGPEFLTYFQNEAQLEKSRLLSDRFSAERPKGSFSTLEIQRTEQGDSAMYLCASSLGLGRYPYEQYFGPGTRLTVT.

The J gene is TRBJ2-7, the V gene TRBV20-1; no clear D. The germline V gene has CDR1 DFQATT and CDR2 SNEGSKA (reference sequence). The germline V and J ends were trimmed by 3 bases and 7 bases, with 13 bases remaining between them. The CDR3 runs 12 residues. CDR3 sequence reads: CSASWDTVEQYF. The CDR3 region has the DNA TGCAGTGCTAGCTGGGATACGGTTGAGCAGTACTTC.

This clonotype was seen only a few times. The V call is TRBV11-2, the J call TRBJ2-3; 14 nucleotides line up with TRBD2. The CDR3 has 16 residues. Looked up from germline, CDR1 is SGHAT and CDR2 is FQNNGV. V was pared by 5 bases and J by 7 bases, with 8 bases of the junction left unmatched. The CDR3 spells CASSPGLAGGLHTQYF. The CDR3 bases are TGTGCCAGCAGCCCTGGACTAGCGGGGGGTCTGCATACGCAGTATTTT.

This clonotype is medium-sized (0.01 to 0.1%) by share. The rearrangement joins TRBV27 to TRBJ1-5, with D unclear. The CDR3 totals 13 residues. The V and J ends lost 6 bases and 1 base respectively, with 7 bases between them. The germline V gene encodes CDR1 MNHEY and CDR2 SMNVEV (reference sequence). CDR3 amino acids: CASSLESNQPQHF. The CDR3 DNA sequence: TGTGCCAGCAGCCTAGAGAGCAATCAGCCCCAGCATTTT.

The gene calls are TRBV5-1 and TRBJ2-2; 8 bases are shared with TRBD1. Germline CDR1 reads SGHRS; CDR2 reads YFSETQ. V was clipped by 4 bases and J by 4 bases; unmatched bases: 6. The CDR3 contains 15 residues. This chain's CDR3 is CASSIDRGRTGELFF. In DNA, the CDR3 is TGCGCCAGCAGCATAGACAGGGGTCGCACCGGGGAGCTGTTTTTT.

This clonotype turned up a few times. The CDR3 region has the DNA TGTGCCAGCAGTGTTACAGATACGCAGTATTTT. It yields the protein CASSVTDTQYF. The chain carries TRBV2 and TRBJ2-3; D gene ambiguous. This CDR3 spans 11 amino acids. Germline-derived CDR1 and CDR2 are SNHLY and FYNNEI. Trimming removed 4 bases at V and 3 bases at J, with 2 bases between.

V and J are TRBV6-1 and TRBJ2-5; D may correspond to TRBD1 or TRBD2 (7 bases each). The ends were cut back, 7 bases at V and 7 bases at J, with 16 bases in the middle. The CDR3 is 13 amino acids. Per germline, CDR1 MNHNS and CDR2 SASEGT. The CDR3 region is CASTRGGSGTQYF. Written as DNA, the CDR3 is TGTGCCAGCACCAGGGGGGGGTCAGGGACCCAGTACTTC.

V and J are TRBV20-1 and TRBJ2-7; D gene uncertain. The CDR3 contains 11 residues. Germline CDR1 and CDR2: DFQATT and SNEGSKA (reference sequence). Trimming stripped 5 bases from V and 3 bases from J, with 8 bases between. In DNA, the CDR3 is TGCAGTGCTCTTACCCGCTACGAGCAGTACTTC. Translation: CSALTRYEQYF.

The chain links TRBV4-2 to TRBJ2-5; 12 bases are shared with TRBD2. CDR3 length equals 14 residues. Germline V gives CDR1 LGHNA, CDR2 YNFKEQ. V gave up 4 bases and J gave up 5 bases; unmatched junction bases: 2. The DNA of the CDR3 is TGTGCCAGCAGCCGCCTAGCGGGGGGGGAGACCCAGTACTTC. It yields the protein CASSRLAGGETQYF.